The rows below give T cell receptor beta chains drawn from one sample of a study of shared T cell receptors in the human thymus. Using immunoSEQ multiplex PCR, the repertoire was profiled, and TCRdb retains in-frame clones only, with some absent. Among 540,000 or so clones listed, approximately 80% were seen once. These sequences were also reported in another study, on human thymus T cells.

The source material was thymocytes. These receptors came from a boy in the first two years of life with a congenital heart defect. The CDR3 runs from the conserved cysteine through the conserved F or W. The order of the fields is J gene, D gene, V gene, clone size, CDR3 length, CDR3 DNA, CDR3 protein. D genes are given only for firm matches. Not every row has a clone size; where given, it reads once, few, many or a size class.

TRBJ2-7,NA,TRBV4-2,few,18,TGTGCCAGCAGCCAAGGCCTACTAGCTCCCGCAGGACTCTACGAGCAGTACTTC,CASSQGLLAPAGLYEQYF
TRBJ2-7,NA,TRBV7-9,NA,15,TGTGCCAGCAGCCCCCAGAGGCCCCTGCACTACGAGCAGTACTTC,CASSPQRPLHYEQYF
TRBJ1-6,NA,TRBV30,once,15,TGTGCCTGGAGTGTAGGGGACTCATATAATTCACCCCTCCACTTT,CAWSVGDSYNSPLHF
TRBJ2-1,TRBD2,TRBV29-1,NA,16,TGCAGCGTCTTACCCCCTAGCGGAGCTCTCTACAATGAGCAGTTCTTC,CSVLPPSGALYNEQFF
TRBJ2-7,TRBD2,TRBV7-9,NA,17,TGTGTCCATGGGGGGACTAGCGGGACCTTCCGACCCTACGAGCAGTACTTC,CVHGGTSGTFRPYEQYF
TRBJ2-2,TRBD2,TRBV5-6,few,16,TGTGCCAGCAGCTTGGTGGTAGCGGGAGGACACGGGGAGCTGTTTTTT,CASSLVVAGGHGELFF
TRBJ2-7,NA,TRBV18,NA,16,TGTGCCAGCTCACCGGGAATCGGGGTTGAACACTACGAGCAGTACTTC,CASSPGIGVEHYEQYF
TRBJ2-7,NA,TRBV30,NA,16,TGTGCCTGGACGCCTGTGGGTCGGAGGAGCTCCTACGAGCAGTACTTC,CAWTPVGRRSSYEQYF
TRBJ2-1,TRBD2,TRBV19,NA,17,TGTGCCAGTACCCCGACTAGCGGGAGGGATAGTCGGAATGAGCAGTTCTTC,CASTPTSGRDSRNEQFF
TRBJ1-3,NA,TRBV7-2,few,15,TGTGCCAGCAGCTTAGCCGGGGAAACGAGAGACACCATATATTTT,CASSLAGETRDTIYF
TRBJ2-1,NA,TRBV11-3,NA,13,TGTGCCAGCAGCTTAGCTCGAGGAAATGAGCAGTTCTTC,CASSLARGNEQFF
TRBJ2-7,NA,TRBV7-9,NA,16,TGTGCCAGCAGCTTAGCCATAGGGAGAGGTGGCTACGAGCAGTACTTC,CASSLAIGRGGYEQYF
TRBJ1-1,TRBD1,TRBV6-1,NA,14,TGTGCCAGCAATGGACAGGGACCGAACACTGAAGCTTTCTTT,CASNGQGPNTEAFF
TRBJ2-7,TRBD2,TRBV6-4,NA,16,TGTGCCAGCAGTCCTACGACTAGCGGGAGCTCCTACGAGCAGTACTTC,CASSPTTSGSSYEQYF
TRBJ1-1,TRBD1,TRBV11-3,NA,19,TGTGCCAGCAGCTTAGATACGAGAGGGGGCGGGACCCCAGAGGCTGAAGCTTTCTTT,CASSLDTRGGGTPEAEAFF
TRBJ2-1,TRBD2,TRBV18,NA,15,TGTGCCAGCTCACCAGGGCTAGCGGGACTAGATGAGCAGTTCTTC,CASSPGLAGLDEQFF
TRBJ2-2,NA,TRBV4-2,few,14,TGTGCCAGCAGCCGGGCCCATAACACCGGGGAGCTGTTTTTT,CASSRAHNTGELFF
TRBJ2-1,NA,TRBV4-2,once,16,TGTGCCAGCAGCCAAGAGCCGACCGGCGGGTGCCATGAGCAGTTCTTC,CASSQEPTGGCHEQFF
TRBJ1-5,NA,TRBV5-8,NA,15,TGTGCCAGCAGCCGCAGGACACCTAGCAATCAGCCCCAGCATTTT,CASSRRTPSNQPQHF
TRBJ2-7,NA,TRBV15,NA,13,TGTGCCACCAGCGGTCGGGGAAGCCTGGGTGTAGTCTTC,CATSGRGSLGVVF
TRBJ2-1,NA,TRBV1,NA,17,TGCACCAGCAGCCAAGATGAGGAGCGGGAGGCTGACAATGAGCAGTTCTTC,CTSSQDEEREADNEQFF
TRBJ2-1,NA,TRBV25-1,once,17,TGTGCCAGCAGTGAATCGCCGCTAGCGCCCTCCTACAATGAGCAGTTCTTC,CASSESPLAPSYNEQFF
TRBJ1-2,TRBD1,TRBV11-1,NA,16,TGTGCCAGCAGCCGGAGGGGACAGGGAGGGAACTATGGCTACACCTTC,CASSRRGQGGNYGYTF
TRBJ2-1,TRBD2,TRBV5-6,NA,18,TGTGCCAGCAGCTTGGCATCTAGCGGGAGGGGCAATTACAATGAGCAGTTCTTC,CASSLASSGRGNYNEQFF
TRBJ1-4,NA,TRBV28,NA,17,TGTGCCAGCAGTTTTGGGAACCGACAGAACTTCAATGAAAAACTGTTTTTT,CASSFGNRQNFNEKLFF
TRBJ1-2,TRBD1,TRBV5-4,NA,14,TGTGCCAGCAGCCCCTTGGGGACAGGGATCGGCTACACCTTC,CASSPLGTGIGYTF
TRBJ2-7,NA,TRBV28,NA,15,TGTGCCAGCAGTTTATTTCGGGATCTAGCCTACGAGCAGTACTTC,CASSLFRDLAYEQYF
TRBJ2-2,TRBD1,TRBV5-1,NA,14,TGCGCCAGCAGAGGGGACAGGGAGTACGGGGAGCTGTTTTTT,CASRGDREYGELFF
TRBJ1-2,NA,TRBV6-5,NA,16,TGTGCCAGCAGTTTGGGGCGTCACGGCAGCGTCTATGGCTACACCTTC,CASSLGRHGSVYGYTF
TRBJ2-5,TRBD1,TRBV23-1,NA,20,TGCGCCAGCAGTCACCTCGGACAGGGGGCGCCTGGACTAGCCCAAGAGACCCAGTACTTC,CASSHLGQGAPGLAQETQYF
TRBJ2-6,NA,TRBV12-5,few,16,TGTGCTAGTGGTTTGGTCTACGACTCTGGGGCCAACGTCCTGACTTTC,CASGLVYDSGANVLTF
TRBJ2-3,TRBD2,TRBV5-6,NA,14,TGTGCCAGCGATAGCGGGAGGATAACAGATACGCAGTATTTT,CASDSGRITDTQYF
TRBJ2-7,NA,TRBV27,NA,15,TGTGCCAGCAGTTTAGTAGCTTCCATGTTGTACGAGCAGTACTTC,CASSLVASMLYEQYF
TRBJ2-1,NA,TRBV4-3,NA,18,TGCGCCAGCGTCCGTAACGGTACCGGGAGATTGAGGCGGGATGAGCAGTTCTTC,CASVRNGTGRLRRDEQFF
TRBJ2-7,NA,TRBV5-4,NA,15,TGTGCCAGCAGCCCATGGGGGCAGGGTGCCCACGAGCAGTACTTC,CASSPWGQGAHEQYF
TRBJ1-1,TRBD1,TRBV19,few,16,TGTGCCAGTAGCAGGCCGCCTGGACAGGAGAACACTGAAGCTTTCTTT,CASSRPPGQENTEAFF
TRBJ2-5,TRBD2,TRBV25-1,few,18,TGTGCCAGCAGTGACCCCCCCAGGACTAGCGGGGATCAAGAGACCCAGTACTTC,CASSDPPRTSGDQETQYF
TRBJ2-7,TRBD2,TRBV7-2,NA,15,TGTGCCAGCAGCTTCCTAGCGGGGACAACTCGAGAGCAGTACTTC,CASSFLAGTTREQYF
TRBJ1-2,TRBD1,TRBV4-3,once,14,TGCGCCAGCAGGTCTGGGACAGGGGGATATGGCTACACCTTC,CASRSGTGGYGYTF
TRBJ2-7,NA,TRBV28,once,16,TGTGCCAGCAGTCCCCGCCGGGACACGTACTCCTACGAGCAGTACTTC,CASSPRRDTYSYEQYF